Listed below are T cell receptor beta chains from one sample, sequenced in a study of blood T cell repertoires in COVID-19. Data came from immunoSEQ multiplex PCR; TCRdb stores just in-frame clones and leaves some out. Of just over 300,000 clones listed, approximately 85% are singletons. Sample: PBMCs or T cells enriched from blood (not recorded which). These TCRs come from a man aged 25 to 40 who had recovered from COVID-19. Each CDR3 is given with its conserved first and last residue. A D gene is named only where the DNA matches it firmly. Rows give clone size only sometimes, using once, few, many, or a class for an expanded clone.

16,TRBJ2-3,TRBD2,.,TRBV24-1,TGTGCCACCAGTGATTCCGGCGGGGGGGCGGCAGATACGCAGTATTTT,CATSDSGGGAADTQYF
15,TRBJ1-2,.,.,TRBV4-3,TGCGCCAGCAGCCAAGGGCCAGGGCAGGACTATGGCTACACCTTC,CASSQGPGQDYGYTF
14,TRBJ1-1,.,.,TRBV5-1,TGCGCCAGCAGCTTGGCACAGGAGAACACTGAAGCTTTCTTT,CASSLAQENTEAFF
13,TRBJ2-7,TRBD1,.,TRBV6-5,TGTGCCAGCAGCCTACAGGGGTGGAGGGAGCAGTACTTC,CASSLQGWREQYF
15,TRBJ2-5,.,.,TRBV9,TGTGCCAGCAGCGTTAACCGGGACAACCAAGAGACCCAGTACTTC,CASSVNRDNQETQYF
14,TRBJ1-1,.,.,TRBV2,TGTGCCAGCAGTGACCGGGTGGCGAACACTGAAGCTTTCTTT,CASSDRVANTEAFF
14,TRBJ2-7,.,.,TRBV19,TGTGCCAGTAGTGTTGTGGACAGTCCCTACGAGCAGTACTTC,CASSVVDSPYEQYF
15,TRBJ2-5,.,.,TRBV7-3,TGTGCCAGCAGCCCAAACCCAGGGTCGAGGGAGACCCAGTACTTC,CASSPNPGSRETQYF
17,TRBJ1-6,.,.,TRBV14,TGTGCCAGCAGCCCACTCGGATCTGACAGGCGGGATTCACCCCTCCACTTT,CASSPLGSDRRDSPLHF
15,TRBJ2-3,.,few,TRBV6-4,TGTGCCAGCAGTGAAGGGGGAGCTAGCACAGATACGCAGTATTTT,CASSEGGASTDTQYF
17,TRBJ1-6,.,.,TRBV15,TGTGCCACCAGCAGCGATAGAAGACGGGTCGTGGTTTCACCCCTCCACTTT,CATSSDRRRVVVSPLHF
14,TRBJ1-5,.,once,TRBV29-1,TGCAGCGTTGGGGTGGGGCAGCACAATCAGCCCCAGCATTTT,CSVGVGQHNQPQHF
12,TRBJ2-7,.,.,TRBV6-5,TGTGCCAGCAGTTACGTCGGTCACGAGCAGTACTTC,CASSYVGHEQYF
15,TRBJ2-7,.,.,TRBV19,TGTGCCAGTACCCCGGGACATCTACCTCTGGGCGAGCAGTACTTC,CASTPGHLPLGEQYF
15,TRBJ1-2,.,.,TRBV7-9,TGTGCCAGCAGCTTAGCTCGGGGAATACGCTATGGCTACACCTTC,CASSLARGIRYGYTF
13,TRBJ2-1,.,.,TRBV5-1,TGCGCCAGCAGCCCCGGGGCCTACAATGAGCAGTTCTTC,CASSPGAYNEQFF
14,TRBJ1-5,.,.,TRBV2,TGTGCCAGCAGGACGGCAGGGGGCAATCAGCCCCAGCATTTT,CASRTAGGNQPQHF
14,TRBJ2-6,.,.,TRBV5-8,TGTGCCAGCAGCCCAGGGTCTGGGGCCAACGTCCTGACTTTC,CASSPGSGANVLTF
15,TRBJ2-1,TRBD1,.,TRBV2,TGTGCCAGCAGGGCCTGGACAGGGGGCTACAATGAGCAGTTCTTC,CASRAWTGGYNEQFF
14,TRBJ2-7,TRBD1,.,TRBV7-2,TGTGCCAGCAGCTATGACAGGGGGATCTACGAGCAGTACTTC,CASSYDRGIYEQYF
16,TRBJ2-3,TRBD2,.,TRBV24-1,TGTGCCACCAGTGAGCCTCCGGGACTAGCAGCAGATACGCAGTATTTT,CATSEPPGLAADTQYF
15,TRBJ1-1,.,.,TRBV7-8,TGTGCCAGCAGCCCGAAACCGGGACAAAACACTGAAGCTTTCTTT,CASSPKPGQNTEAFF
14,TRBJ2-2,.,.,TRBV27,TGTGCCAGCAGTTTATCCGGCGGGTTCGGGGAGCTGTTTTTT,CASSLSGGFGELFF
15,TRBJ2-3,TRBD1,once,TRBV2,TGTGCCAGCAGGGGCTCCGGGACAGGGAGGGATACGCAGTATTTT,CASRGSGTGRDTQYF
14,TRBJ2-2,TRBD1,.,TRBV18,TGTGCCAGCTCACCCGACAGGGTCCCCGGGGAGCTGTTTTTT,CASSPDRVPGELFF
14,TRBJ1-2,TRBD1,once,TRBV9,TGTGCCAGCAGCGTATCAGGGGGCGACTATGGCTACACCTTC,CASSVSGGDYGYTF
14,TRBJ1-2,TRBD1,.,TRBV6-5,TGTGCCAGCAGGTCCGGGACAGGGGTAGGTGGCTACACCTTC,CASRSGTGVGGYTF